The 23 T cell receptor beta chains reported below all come from one sample, sequenced in a study of T cells in Graves' hyperthyroidism and ophthalmopathy. Amplified TCR beta CDR3 regions derived from RNA transcripts. First-round RT-PCR with HTBI primers amplified the TCR CDR3 region. TCRdb reprocessed the multiplex PCR reads with MiXCR, giving one entry per CDR3 protein. The table lists approximately 530,000 distinct CDR3 sequences, over 15% of them singletons. What was sequenced was blood. The receptors come from a woman between 18 and 29 years old with Graves' hyperthyroidism.

This clonotype was seen ten or more times. The chain uses TRBV6-5 and TRBJ2-1, with D unresolved. The CDR3 is made up of 13 amino acids. Per germline, CDR1 MNHEY and CDR2 SVGAGI. Deletions cut 0 bases from V and 9 bases from J, with 9 bases between. CDR3: CASSYSGSAEQFF. The CDR3, as DNA: TGTGCCAGCAGTTACTCCGGATCGGCTGAGCAGTTCTTC.

On this clonotype: A read error is possible here, since a much larger clone lies one base away. The chain employs TRBV7-2 and TRBJ2-2; 10 nucleotides match TRBD1. The CDR3 length is 17 residues. Germline loops: CDR1 SGHTA, CDR2 FQGNSA. CDR3 nucleotides: TGTGCCAGCAACTTAGAGAGGACAGGGGGTAGAGAAGGGGAGCTGTTTTTT. Its translation is CASNLERTGGREGELFF.

CDR3 nucleotide sequence: TGCGCCAGCAGCCAAGATGGGACAGTGAGTGGTGGCTACACCTTC. Translated: CASSQDGTVSGGYTF. The chain couples TRBV4-3 to TRBJ1-2, with 7 bases fitting TRBD1. J gave up 7 bases and V 0 bases, and 8 bases lay outside the gene matches. The germline gives CDR1 LGHNA, CDR2 YSLEER. The CDR3 contains 15 residues.

At least ten counts were recorded for this clonotype. The chain recombines TRBV20-1 with TRBJ1-1; a possible D gene is TRBD1 (6 bases). The CDR3 length is 15 residues. Germline CDR1 and CDR2: DFQATT and SNEGSKA (reference sequence). Trimming shortened V by 0 bases and J by 3 bases, and 14 bases separated the two germline ends. CDR3 protein: CSARDTRGGHTEAFF. The CDR3 DNA is TGCAGTGCTAGAGATACGAGGGGGGGACACACTGAAGCTTTCTTT.

The chain uses TRBV6-2 or TRBV6-3 and TRBJ2-5; D unclear. The CDR3 extends over 17 amino acids. In germline, CDR1 is MNHEY, CDR2 SVGEGT. Deletions cut 2 bases from V and 4 bases from J, with 20 bases between. CDR3 nucleotide sequence: TGTGCCAGCAGTTACCTCGGTCCCCACCAAGCGAGAGAGACCCAGTACTTC. Protein: CASSYLGPHQARETQYF.

This clonotype was seen many times. This chain joins TRBV18 and TRBJ1-4; D gene uncertain. CDR1 KGHSH and CDR2 LQKENI come from the germline V gene. V lost 1 base to trimming and J lost 8 bases, with 11 bases between them. This CDR3 has 14 residues. CDR3 residues: CASSPRAAGEKLFF. The CDR3 DNA follows: TGTGCCAGCTCACCACGAGCGGCTGGGGAAAAACTGTTTTTT.

This clonotype was observed a few times. The rearrangement links TRBV4-1 to TRBJ2-5; D not certain. CDR1 MGHRA and CDR2 YSYEKL come from the germline V gene. CDR3 length equals 14 residues. Between the trimmed V and J ends, which lost 6 bases and 1 base, there was a span of 12 bases. The CDR3 DNA reads as TGCGCCAGCAGTCCACGTTTGGTCCAAGAGACCCAGTACTTC. This sequence encodes CASSPRLVQETQYF.

This clonotype was recorded a few times. J is TRBJ1-1 and V is TRBV2; 7 positions match TRBD1. Germline V gene lookup returns CDR1 SNHLY and CDR2 FYNNEI. This CDR3 comprises 17 residues. With V trimmed by 7 bases and J by 5 bases, 19 bases remained unmatched. The DNA for the CDR3 is TGTGCCAGCACTCTATCACCCCAGGGGGGGAGTTGGACTGAAGCTTTCTTT. Protein: CASTLSPQGGSWTEAFF.

In this sample, this clonotype turned up many times. The J gene is TRBJ2-5, the V gene TRBV3-1; the D is unclear. This CDR3 has 12 residues. Germline V lookup: CDR1 LGHDT, CDR2 YNNKEL (reference sequence). The ends were cut back, 0 bases at V and 4 bases at J, with 3 bases in the middle. CDR3 nucleotide sequence: TGTGCCAGCAGCCAAGAAGCAGAGACCCAGTACTTC. Its translation: CASSQEAETQYF.

The table lists this clonotype with a few counts. DNA for the CDR3: TGTGCCAGTAGTATAGGCGGCAGGGCCTACGAGCAGTACTTC. This encodes CASSIGGRAYEQYF. The chain has TRBV19 and TRBJ2-7, with D maybe TRBD1 (5 bases). The germline V and J ends were trimmed by 1 base and 2 bases, with 9 bases remaining between them. This CDR3 spans 14 amino acids. The V gene's germline CDR1 is LNHDA and CDR2 SQIVND (reference sequence).

This clonotype was seen at least ten times. The chain combines TRBV7-2 with TRBJ2-1; D may correspond to TRBD1 or TRBD2 (5 bases each). Germline lookup yields CDR1 SGHTA and CDR2 FQGNSA. The CDR3 has 14 residues. The V gene lost 3 bases and the J gene lost 7 bases, with 13 bases spanning the gap. CDR3 sequence (DNA): TGTGCCAGCAGCTTTTCGGGGCCTAAGAATGAGCAGTTCTTC. Residues: CASSFSGPKNEQFF.

This clonotype was observed a handful of times. The chain recombines TRBV7-9 with TRBJ1-1; the D is unclear. The CDR3 spans 15 residues. Germline CDR1 SEHNR, CDR2 FQNEAQ (reference sequence). The V gene lost 9 bases and the J gene lost 2 bases, with 19 bases spanning the gap. CDR3 in amino acids: CASRTALHPNTEAFF. CDR3 DNA sequence: TGTGCCAGTCGTACGGCGCTCCACCCCAACACTGAAGCTTTCTTT.

A word on this clonotype: This may arise from a read error, as a much more abundant clone is one base away. V usage is TRBV20-1 and J usage is TRBJ2-3; 7 bases fit TRBD1. Per germline, CDR1 DFQATT and CDR2 SNEGSKA (reference sequence). This CDR3 region has 13 residues. Here the CDR3 DNA reads TGCAATGCTTTAGACAGGGGCACAGATACGCAGTATTTT. This codes for CNALDRGTDTQYF.

This clonotype was observed many times. J is TRBJ2-2 and V is TRBV7-9; 7 bases line up with TRBD1. CDR1 is SEHNR, CDR2 FQNEAQ, per germline (reference sequence). The CDR3 is made up of 15 amino acids. The J segment lost 5 bases and the V segment lost 3 bases, leaving 6 bases of the junction unmatched. Written as DNA, the CDR3 is TGTGCCAGCAGCTTCCCCAGGGGGATTACCGGGGAGCTGTTTTTT. Protein sequence: CASSFPRGITGELFF.

This clonotype was seen a few times. The chain has TRBV7-3 and TRBJ2-5; 7 nucleotides line up with TRBD1. The CDR3 totals 12 residues. Germline trimming cut 2 bases from V and 9 bases from J; bases unmatched to any gene: 3. Looked up from germline, CDR1 is SGHTA and CDR2 is FQGTGA. CDR3 coding DNA: TGTGCCAGCAGCTTACCGCAGGGGGCCCAGTACTTC. Translated: CASSLPQGAQYF. The full variable domain, its missing parts supplied by reference TRBV7-3 and TRBJ2-5, is GAGVSQTPSNKVTEKGKYVELRCDPISGHTALYWYRQSLGQGPEFLIYFQGTGAADDSGLPNDRFFAVRPEGSVSTLKIQRTERGDSAVYLCASSLPQGAQYFGPGTRLLVL.

The chain joins TRBV7-2 to TRBJ2-7, with D perhaps TRBD2 (5 bases). Trimming removed 4 bases at V and 5 bases at J, with 21 bases between. There are 16 residues in the CDR3. The germline gives CDR1 SGHTA, CDR2 FQGNSA. The CDR3 is CASSSQMGAEFNEQYF. The CDR3 coding sequence is TGTGCCAGCAGCTCACAAATGGGAGCGGAGTTTAACGAGCAGTACTTC.

This clonotype was seen many times. The rearrangement links TRBV12-3 or TRBV12-4 to TRBJ1-1; D is perhaps TRBD1 (5 bases). This CDR3 is built from 14 residues. Trimming took off 6 bases at V and 5 bases at J, with 16 bases between the two ends. The CDR3 DNA reads as TGTGCCAGCAGCGCCCGGGACCGACGGACTGAAGCTTTCTTT. Protein product: CASSARDRRTEAFF.

This clonotype showed up many times. The chain links TRBV11-2 to TRBJ1-1; 7 bases are a match to TRBD1. CDR3 length: 13 amino acids. V trimming: 5 bases; J trimming: 6 bases; junction bases outside the gene matches: 6. CDR1 is SGHAT and CDR2 is FQNNGV in the germline V gene. The CDR3 is CASSRRGEAEAFF. Written as DNA, the CDR3 is TGTGCCAGCAGCCGCAGGGGGGAGGCTGAAGCTTTCTTT. The variable domain in full, completed from reference TRBV11-2 and TRBJ1-1, reads EAGVAQSPRYKIIEKRQSVAFWCNPISGHATLYWYQQILGQGPKLLIQFQNNGVVDDSQLPKDRFSAERLKGVDSTLKIQPAKLEDSAVYLCASSRRGEAEAFFGQGTRLTVV.

This clonotype occurred many times. The junction shows a germline mismatch at one end, possibly a read error. The V call is TRBV12-3 or TRBV12-4, the J call TRBJ2-7; 12 bases agree with TRBD2. The CDR3 totals 14 residues. The CDR3 DNA follows: TGTGCCAGCAGTCTAGCGGGAGGGCCTACCGAGCAGTACTTC. It is translated as CASSLAGGPTEQYF.

Worth noting for this clonotype: This may stem from a read error, because a much larger clone lies one nucleotide away. The chain is built from TRBV24-1 and TRBJ2-7; D call uncertain. The CDR3 spans 12 residues. V lost 4 bases to trimming and J lost 7 bases, with 10 bases between them. The germline V gene has CDR1 KGHDR and CDR2 SFDVKD. The DNA of the CDR3 is TGTGCCACCAGTGAGCGGAACAATGAGCAGTACTTC. It translates to CATSERNNEQYF.

There are a few counts of this clonotype. V is TRBV6-2 or TRBV6-3 and J is TRBJ2-7; 8 nucleotides align to TRBD1. The trim removed 0 bases at V and 2 bases at J, leaving 3 bases unmatched. The CDR3 contains 15 residues. In germline, CDR1 is MNHEY, CDR2 SVGEGT. The CDR3 region is CASSYSGQATYEQYF. The CDR3 nucleotides read TGTGCCAGCAGTTACTCGGGACAGGCTACCTACGAGCAGTACTTC.

This clonotype has a count of ten or more. The rearrangement joins TRBV12-3 or TRBV12-4 to TRBJ2-6; D could derive from TRBD1 or TRBD2 (5 bases each). V was trimmed by 3 bases and J by 0 bases, leaving 21 bases between them. CDR3 size: 20 residues. The CDR3 DNA is TGTGCCAGCAGTTTCTTCTTCGGGGCAGTTCAAGACTCTGGGGCCAACGTCCTGACTTTC. Its translation is CASSFFFGAVQDSGANVLTF.

This clonotype was detected ten times or more. The chain recombines TRBV6-1 with TRBJ1-5; no firm D call. Germline loops: CDR1 MNHNS, CDR2 SASEGT. Trimming stripped 5 bases from V and 4 bases from J, with 12 bases between. CDR3 length: 14 amino acids. DNA for the CDR3: TGTGCCAGCAGTTCCGAAGCGTCAAATCAGCCCCAGCATTTT. This gives the protein CASSSEASNQPQHF.